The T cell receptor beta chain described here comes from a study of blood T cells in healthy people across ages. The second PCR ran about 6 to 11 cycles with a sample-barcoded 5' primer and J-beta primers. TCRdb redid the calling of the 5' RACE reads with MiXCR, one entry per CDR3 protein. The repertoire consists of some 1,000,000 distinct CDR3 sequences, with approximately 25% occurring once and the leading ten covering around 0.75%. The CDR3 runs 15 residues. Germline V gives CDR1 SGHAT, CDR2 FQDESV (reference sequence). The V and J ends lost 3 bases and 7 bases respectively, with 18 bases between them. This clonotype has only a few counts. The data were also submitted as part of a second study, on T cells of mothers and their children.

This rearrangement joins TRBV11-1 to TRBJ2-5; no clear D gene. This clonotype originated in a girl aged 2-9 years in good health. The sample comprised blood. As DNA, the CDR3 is TGTGCCAGCAGCTTCTTAAACGGACCCGAAGGGACCCAGTACTTC. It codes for CASSFLNGPEGTQYF.